This T cell receptor beta chain was recorded in a study of T-cell reconstitution after alpha-beta-depleted transplantation in children. Unique molecular identifiers were incorporated when the TCRbeta library was constructed. MiXCR, run by TCRdb on the PCR reads, gives a single entry per CDR3 protein. The sample shows about 540,000 distinct CDR3 sequences, about 17% of them seen only once. With 3 bases clipped from V and 0 bases from J, the junction kept 10 bases outside the gene matches. Germline V gene data show CDR1 as LGHDT and CDR2 as YNNKEL (reference sequence). The CDR3 runs to 18 residues. This clonotype was detected only a few times.

The material sequenced was PBMCs from the stem cell graft donor, taken from the stem cell graft. The clonotype originates from a human donor who donated a stem cell graft to a child with acute lymphoblastic leukemia. The chain couples TRBV3-1 to TRBJ2-3, with 9 bases identical to TRBD2. This chain's CDR3 is CASSHRLGTSRSTDTQYF. CDR3 nucleotide sequence: TGTGCCAGCAGCCACAGGCTGGGGACTAGCAGGAGCACAGATACGCAGTATTTT.